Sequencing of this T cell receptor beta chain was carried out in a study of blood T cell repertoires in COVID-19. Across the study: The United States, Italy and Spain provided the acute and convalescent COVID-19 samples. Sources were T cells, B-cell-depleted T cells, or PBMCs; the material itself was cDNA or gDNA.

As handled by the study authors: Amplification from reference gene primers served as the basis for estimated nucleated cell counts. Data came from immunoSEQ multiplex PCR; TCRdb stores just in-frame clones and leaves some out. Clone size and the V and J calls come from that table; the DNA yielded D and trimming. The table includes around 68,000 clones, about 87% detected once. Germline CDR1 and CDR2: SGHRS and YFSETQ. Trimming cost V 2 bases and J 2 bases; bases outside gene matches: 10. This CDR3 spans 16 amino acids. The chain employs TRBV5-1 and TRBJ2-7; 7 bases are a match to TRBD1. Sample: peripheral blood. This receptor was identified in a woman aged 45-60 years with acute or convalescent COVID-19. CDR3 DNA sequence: TGCGCCAGCAGCTTTGACTCCGGGACAGCTACCTACGAGCAGTACTTC. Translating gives CASSFDSGTATYEQYF.